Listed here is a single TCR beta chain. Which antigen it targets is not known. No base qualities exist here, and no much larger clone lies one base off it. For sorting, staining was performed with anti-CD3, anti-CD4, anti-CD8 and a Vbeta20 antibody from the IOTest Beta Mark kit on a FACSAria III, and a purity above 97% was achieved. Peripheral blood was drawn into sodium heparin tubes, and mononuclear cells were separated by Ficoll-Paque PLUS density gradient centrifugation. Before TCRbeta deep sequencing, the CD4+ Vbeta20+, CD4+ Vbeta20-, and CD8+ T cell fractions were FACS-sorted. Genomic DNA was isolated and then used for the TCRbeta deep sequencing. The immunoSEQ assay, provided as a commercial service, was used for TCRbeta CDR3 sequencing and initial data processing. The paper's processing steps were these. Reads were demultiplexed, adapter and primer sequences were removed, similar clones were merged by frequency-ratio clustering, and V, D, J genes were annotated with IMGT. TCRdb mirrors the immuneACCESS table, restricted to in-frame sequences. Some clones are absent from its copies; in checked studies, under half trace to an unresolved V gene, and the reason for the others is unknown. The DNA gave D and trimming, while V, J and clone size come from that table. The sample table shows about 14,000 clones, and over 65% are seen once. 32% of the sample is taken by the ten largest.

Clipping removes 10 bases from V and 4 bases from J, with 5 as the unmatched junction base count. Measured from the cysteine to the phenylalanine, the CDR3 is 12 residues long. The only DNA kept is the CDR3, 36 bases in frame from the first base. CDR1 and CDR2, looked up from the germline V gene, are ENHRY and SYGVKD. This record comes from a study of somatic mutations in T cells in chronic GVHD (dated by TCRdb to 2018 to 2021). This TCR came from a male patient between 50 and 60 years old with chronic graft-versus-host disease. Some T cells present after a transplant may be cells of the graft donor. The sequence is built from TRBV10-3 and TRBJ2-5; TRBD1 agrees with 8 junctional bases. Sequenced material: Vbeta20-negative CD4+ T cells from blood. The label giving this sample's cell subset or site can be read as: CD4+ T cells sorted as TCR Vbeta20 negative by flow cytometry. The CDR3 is CATTTGGETQYF. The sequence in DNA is TGTGCCACCACTACAGGGGGAGAGACCCAGTACTTC.